This T cell receptor (beta chain) is from a study of CD8 T cells in Susac syndrome (dated by TCRdb to the late 2010s). For context, the study as a whole: Repertoire sequencing was used to test whether CD8+ T cell activation and differentiation in Susac syndrome was antigen driven.

Peripheral blood CD8+ and CD4+ T cells from healthy donors, Susac syndrome patients and multiple sclerosis patients were profiled using high-throughput TCR beta sequencing. The healthy donors served as controls matched for age and sex. Bulk CD8+ and CD4+ T cells were purified by magnetic negative isolation, whereas CD8+ TEMRA cells were enriched by FACS. Blood was collected in EDTA tubes and processed within 24 hours, with PBMCs isolated through density gradient centrifugation. PBMCs destined for TCR sequencing were cryopreserved in liquid nitrogen and later thawed in a 37 °C water bath. A purity of at least 90% was achieved for sorted or isolated CD4+, CD8+ and CD8+ TEMRA cells. General study outcomes and caveats: The TCR sequencing and HLA analysis was acknowledged to have included a relatively small number of individuals.

Concerning this clonotype itself: Its antigen is not yet known. Within one base of it there is no much larger clone, and no base qualities were kept.

RNA was extracted using the RNeasy kit, and roughly 0.45 to 1 microgram was reverse transcribed with random hexamers. The immunoSEQ multiplex PCR assay, which covers 54 Vbeta and 13 Jbeta segments, was used to amplify TCR beta CDR3 regions. PCR amplification bias was corrected by using a synthetic template baseline for primer optimization and computational correction. The published analysis was carried out like this. Reads were assigned to V, D and J genes according to IMGT and analyzed in immunoSEQ Analyzer, with only productive sequences retained. Clonality was computed as one minus Shannon entropy normalized by log2 of the number of productive unique sequences. For each patient and control, public and private clones were evaluated among the 100 most prevalent clones. A clone was defined as Susac-specific if it was absent from the healthy and MS cohorts, from some 1,100 published viral clones and from other ImmuneACCESS disease sequences. Clones were called with MiXCR by TCRdb after fastp trimmed the public reads at Q25, and only in-frame beta chains were retained. Every CDR3 protein is listed once, alongside the most common genes and DNA of its rows. TCRdb's processing, not the authors', yielded these V and J calls. The table for this sample lists around 130,000 distinct CDR3 sequences; about 93% of them were counted only once. The ten largest clones capture about 0.089% of the sample.

The receptor was isolated from a human donor in good health. Specimen: CD4+ T cells from PBMCs.

The nucleotides are TGTGCCAGCAGTTTAATTAGTGAAACCCGGAGGTCCTATAATTCACCCCTCCACTTT. This translates into CASSLISETRRSYNSPLHF. The chain uses TRBV28 and TRBJ1-6; a confident D gene designation cannot be given. Counted from cysteine to phenylalanine, this CDR3 has 19 amino acids. The DNA shown is the 57-base CDR3, in frame from base 1. V and J lose 2 bases and 1 base, and a span of 18 bases separates them. The germline V gene encodes CDR1 MDHEN and CDR2 SYDVKM.